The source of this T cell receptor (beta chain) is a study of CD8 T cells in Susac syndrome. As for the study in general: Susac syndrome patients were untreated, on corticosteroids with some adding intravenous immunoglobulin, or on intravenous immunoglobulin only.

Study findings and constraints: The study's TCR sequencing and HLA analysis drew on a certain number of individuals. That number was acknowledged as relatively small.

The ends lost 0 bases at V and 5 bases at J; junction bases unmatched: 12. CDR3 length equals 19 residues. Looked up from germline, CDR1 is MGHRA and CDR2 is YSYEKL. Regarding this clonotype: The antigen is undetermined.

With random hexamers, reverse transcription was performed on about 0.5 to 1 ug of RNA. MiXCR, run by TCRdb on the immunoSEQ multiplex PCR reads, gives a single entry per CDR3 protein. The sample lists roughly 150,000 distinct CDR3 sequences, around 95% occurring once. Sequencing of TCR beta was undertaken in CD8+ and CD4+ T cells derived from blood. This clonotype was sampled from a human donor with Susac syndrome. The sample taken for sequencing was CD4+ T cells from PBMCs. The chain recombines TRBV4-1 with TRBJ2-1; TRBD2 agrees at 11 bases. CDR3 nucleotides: TGCGCCAGCAGCCAAGATCGGCTAGCGGGGGGCCCATGGAACAATGAGCAGTTCTTC. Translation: CASSQDRLAGGPWNNEQFF.